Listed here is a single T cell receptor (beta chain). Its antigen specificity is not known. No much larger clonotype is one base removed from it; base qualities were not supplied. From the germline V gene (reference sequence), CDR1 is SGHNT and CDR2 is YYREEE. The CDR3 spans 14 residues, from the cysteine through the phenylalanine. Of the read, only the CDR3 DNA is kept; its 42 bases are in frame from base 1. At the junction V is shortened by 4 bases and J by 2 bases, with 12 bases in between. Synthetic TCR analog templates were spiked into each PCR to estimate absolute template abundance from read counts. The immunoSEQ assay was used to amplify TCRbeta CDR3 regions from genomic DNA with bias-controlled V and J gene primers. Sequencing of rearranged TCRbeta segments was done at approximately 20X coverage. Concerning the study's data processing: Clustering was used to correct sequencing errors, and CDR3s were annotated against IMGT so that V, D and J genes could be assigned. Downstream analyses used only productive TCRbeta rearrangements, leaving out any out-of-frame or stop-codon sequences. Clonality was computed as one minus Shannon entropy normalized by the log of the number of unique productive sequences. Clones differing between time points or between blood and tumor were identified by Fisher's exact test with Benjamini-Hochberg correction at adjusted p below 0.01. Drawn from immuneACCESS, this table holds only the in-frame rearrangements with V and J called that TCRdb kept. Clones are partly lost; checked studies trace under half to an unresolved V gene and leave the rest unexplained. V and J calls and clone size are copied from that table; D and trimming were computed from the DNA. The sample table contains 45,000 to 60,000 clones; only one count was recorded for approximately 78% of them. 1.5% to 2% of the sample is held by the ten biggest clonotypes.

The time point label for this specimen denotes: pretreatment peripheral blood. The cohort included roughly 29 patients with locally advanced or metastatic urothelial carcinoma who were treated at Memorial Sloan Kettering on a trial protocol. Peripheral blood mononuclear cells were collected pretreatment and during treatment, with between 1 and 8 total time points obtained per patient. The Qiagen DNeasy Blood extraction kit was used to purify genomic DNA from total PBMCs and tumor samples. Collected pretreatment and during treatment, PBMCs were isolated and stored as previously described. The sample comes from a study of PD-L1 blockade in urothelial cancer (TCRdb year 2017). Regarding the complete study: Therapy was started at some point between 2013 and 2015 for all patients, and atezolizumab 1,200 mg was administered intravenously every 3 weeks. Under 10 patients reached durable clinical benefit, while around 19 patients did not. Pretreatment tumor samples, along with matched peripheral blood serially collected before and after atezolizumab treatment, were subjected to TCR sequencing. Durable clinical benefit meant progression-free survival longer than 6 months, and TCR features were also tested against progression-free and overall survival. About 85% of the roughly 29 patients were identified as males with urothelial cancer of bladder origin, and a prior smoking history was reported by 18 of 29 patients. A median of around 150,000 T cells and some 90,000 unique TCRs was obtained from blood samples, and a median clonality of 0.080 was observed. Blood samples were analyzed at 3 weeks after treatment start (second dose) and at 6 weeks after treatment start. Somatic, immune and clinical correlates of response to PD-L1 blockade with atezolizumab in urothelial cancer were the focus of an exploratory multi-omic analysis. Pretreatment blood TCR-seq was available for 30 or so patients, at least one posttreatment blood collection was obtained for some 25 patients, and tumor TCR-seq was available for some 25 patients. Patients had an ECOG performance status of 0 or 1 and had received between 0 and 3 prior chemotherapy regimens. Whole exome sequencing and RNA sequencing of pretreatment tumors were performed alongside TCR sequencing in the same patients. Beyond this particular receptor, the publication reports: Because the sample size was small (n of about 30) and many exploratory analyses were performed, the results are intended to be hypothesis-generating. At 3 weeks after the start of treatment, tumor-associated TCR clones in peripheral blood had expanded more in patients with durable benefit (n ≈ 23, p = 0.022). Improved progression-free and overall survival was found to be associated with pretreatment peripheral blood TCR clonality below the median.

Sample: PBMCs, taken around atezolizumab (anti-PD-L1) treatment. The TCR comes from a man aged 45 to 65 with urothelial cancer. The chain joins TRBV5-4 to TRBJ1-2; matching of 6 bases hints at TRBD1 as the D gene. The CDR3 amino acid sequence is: CASSQDRPNYGYTF. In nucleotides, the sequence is TGTGCCAGCAGCCAAGACAGGCCAAACTATGGCTACACCTTC.